The following is a TCR beta chain sequence with its context. The data originate from a study of shared clonotypes between healthy human individuals. J was trimmed by 1 base and V by 5 bases; bases with no gene match: 8. CDR3 size: 15 residues. The germline V gene encodes CDR1 KGHSH and CDR2 LQKENI. Repertoires were generated with immunoSEQ multiplex PCR, while TCRdb's copy carries only in-frame clones and drops some. The table has approximately 1,500,000 clones, approximately 98% seen once. The origin of this receptor is a man aged 25 to 45 in good health. Sequencing input: naive CD4+ T cells sorted from blood. Subset here: CD45RA+ positively selected. The chain employs TRBV18 and TRBJ2-7; 7 bases align to TRBD1. The CDR3 DNA follows: TGTGCCAGCTCAAACAGACAGGGTAGTTCCTACGAGCAGTACTTC. The encoded protein is CASSNRQGSSYEQYF.